The next 6 T cell receptor beta chains were all read from a single sample in a study of shared clonotypes between healthy human individuals. The protocol was immunoSEQ multiplex PCR, while the TCRdb copy is restricted to in-frame clones and leaves out a portion. The table has nearly 2 million clones, just under 95% seen once. The naive CD8 population came from CD45RO-negative cells selected for CCR7, without terminally differentiated effector memory CD45RA+ cells. The sequenced sample was naive CD8+ T cells sorted from blood. These receptors were collected from a man younger than 35 in good health.

The gene calls are TRBV11-2 and TRBJ2-7; perhaps TRBD2 as D (5 bases). This CDR3 contains 15 residues. Trimming shortened V by 1 base and J by 2 bases, and 12 bases separated the two germline ends. The V gene's germline CDR1 is SGHAT and CDR2 FQNNGV. As DNA, the CDR3 is TGTGCCAGCAGCTTAGCCAGCGGATCCACCTACGAGCAGTACTTC. This translates into CASSLASGSTYEQYF.

The chain couples TRBV19 to TRBJ2-2, with 9 bases that match TRBD1. Germline trimming cut 3 bases from V and 5 bases from J; bases unmatched to any gene: 4. This CDR3 region has 15 residues. Germline V CDR1 and CDR2: LNHDA, SQIVND (reference sequence). The CDR3: CASSIMTGGTGELFF. Written as DNA, the CDR3 is TGTGCCAGTAGTATCATGACAGGGGGGACCGGGGAGCTGTTTTTT.

The chain is built from TRBV29-1 and TRBJ2-7; no firm D call. Deletions cut 5 bases from V and 3 bases from J, with 14 bases between. This CDR3 has 13 amino acids. In germline, CDR1 is SQVTM, CDR2 ANQGSEA. CDR3 bases: TGCAGCGTTTTTAAGGGATCTAACTACGAGCAGTACTTC. Translated: CSVFKGSNYEQYF.

The J gene is TRBJ2-7, the V gene TRBV6-1, with D possibly called TRBD1 or TRBD2 (6 bases each). CDR1 and CDR2 from the germline V gene are MNHNS and SASEGT. This CDR3 region has 13 residues. Between the trimmed V and J ends, which lost 11 bases and 4 bases, there was a span of 18 bases. CDR3 in amino acids: CAAGRGLLYEQYF. The DNA for the CDR3 is TGTGCCGCCGGCAGGGGACTCCTTTACGAGCAGTACTTC.

J is TRBJ2-5 and V is TRBV10-2; D might be TRBD2 (5 bases). The V end lost 4 bases, the J end lost 5 bases, and 11 bases lay between the germline ends. The CDR3 extends over 13 amino acids. The germline V gene encodes CDR1 WSHSY and CDR2 SAAADI. For the CDR3, the DNA is TGCGCCAGCAGTGTCGGGGTTTTGGAGACCCAGTACTTC. Its translation is CASSVGVLETQYF.

This chain uses TRBV6-1 with TRBJ1-2, with D possibly TRBD1 on 5 matching bases. Germline CDR1 reads MNHNS; CDR2 reads SASEGT. There are 13 residues in the CDR3. V was trimmed by 7 bases and J by 3 bases, leaving 12 bases between them. CDR3 DNA sequence: TGTGCCAGCATTTATCAGGGTGACTATGGCTACACCTTC. It specifies CASIYQGDYGYTF.